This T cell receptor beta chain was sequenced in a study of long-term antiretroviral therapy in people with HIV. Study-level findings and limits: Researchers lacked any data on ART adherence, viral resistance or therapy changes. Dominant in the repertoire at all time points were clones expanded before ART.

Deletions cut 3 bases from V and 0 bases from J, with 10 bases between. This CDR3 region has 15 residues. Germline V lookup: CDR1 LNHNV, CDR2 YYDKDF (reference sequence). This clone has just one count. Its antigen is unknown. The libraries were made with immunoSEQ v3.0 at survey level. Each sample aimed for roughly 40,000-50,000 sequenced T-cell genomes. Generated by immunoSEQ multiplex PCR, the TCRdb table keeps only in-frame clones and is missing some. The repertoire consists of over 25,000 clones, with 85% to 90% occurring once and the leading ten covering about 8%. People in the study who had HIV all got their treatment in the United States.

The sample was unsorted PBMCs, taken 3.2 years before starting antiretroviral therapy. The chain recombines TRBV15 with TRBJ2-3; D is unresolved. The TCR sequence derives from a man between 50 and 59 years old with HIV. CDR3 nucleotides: TGTGCCACCAGCAGGGCCGGGCTAAGCACAGATACGCAGTATTTT. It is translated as CATSRAGLSTDTQYF.